These T cell receptor beta chains were read from a single sample in a study of naive and memory T cell subsets. MiXCR, run by TCRdb on the UMI-ligation and nested PCR reads, gives a single entry per CDR3 protein. In the table there are 25,000 to 35,000 distinct CDR3 sequences, less than 8.5% of which are singletons. This specimen consisted of skin, obtained from a tuberculin skin test site. These receptors were obtained from an adult in good health. Both conserved end residues are part of each CDR3. D genes are given only for firm matches. The listing skips clone size in some rows; elsewhere it reads once, few, many or a size class.

D: TRBD2; length: 15; V: TRBV5-4; J: TRBJ2-1; size: many; CDR3: CASSPTSGGYNEQFF; DNA: TGTGCCAGCAGCCCCACTAGCGGGGGCTACAATGAGCAGTTCTTC
D: -; length: 13; V: TRBV12-3/TRBV12-4; J: TRBJ2-7; size: many; CDR3: CASSLQAAYEQYF; DNA: TGTGCCAGCAGTCTACAGGCCGCCTACGAGCAGTACTTC
D: -; length: 16; V: TRBV7-9; J: TRBJ2-1; size: many; CDR3: CASSLFGSRTYNEQFF; DNA: TGTGCCAGCAGCCTCTTTGGTAGCCGCACTTACAATGAGCAGTTCTTC
D: TRBD1; length: 16; V: TRBV7-2; J: TRBJ2-1; size: many; CDR3: CASSSIYRGPLNEQFF; DNA: TGTGCCAGCAGCTCCATCTACAGGGGCCCCCTCAATGAGCAGTTCTTC
D: -; length: 17; V: TRBV4-2; J: TRBJ1-5; size: -; CDR3: CASSQGSTARTYQPQHF; DNA: TGTGCCAGCAGCCAAGGGTCTACCGCCAGGACCTATCAGCCCCAGCATTTT
D: -; length: 15; V: TRBV19; J: TRBJ2-6; size: -; CDR3: CASTPQSSGANVLTF; DNA: TGTGCCAGTACCCCACAATCCTCTGGGGCCAACGTCCTGACTTTC
D: -; length: 14; V: TRBV7-9; J: TRBJ2-5; size: medium-sized; CDR3: CASSDSTGRETQYF; DNA: TGTGCCAGCAGCGATTCGACAGGGAGGGAGACCCAGTACTTC
D: -; length: 13; V: TRBV27; J: TRBJ2-3; size: many; CDR3: CASSSSLGDTQYF; DNA: TGTGCCAGCAGTTCAAGTTTGGGGGATACGCAGTATTTT
D: -; length: 11; V: TRBV20-1; J: TRBJ1-1; size: many; CDR3: CSAREVSGLSF; DNA: TGCAGTGCTAGAGAGGTTTCGGGACTTTCCTTT
D: TRBD1; length: 15; V: TRBV4-1; J: TRBJ1-4; size: -; CDR3: CASSLMDRINEKLFF; DNA: TGCGCCAGCAGCCTCATGGACAGGATTAATGAAAAACTGTTTTTT
D: TRBD1; length: 14; V: TRBV18; J: TRBJ1-2; size: -; CDR3: CASEPWTGTYGDTF; DNA: TGTGCCAGCGAACCGTGGACAGGAACCTATGGCGACACCTTC
D: -; length: 14; V: TRBV20-1; J: TRBJ2-3; size: many; CDR3: CSARSRDSTDTQYF; DNA: TGCAGTGCTAGGTCCCGGGACTCCACAGATACGCAGTATTTT
D: -; length: 15; V: TRBV11-2; J: TRBJ2-2; size: many; CDR3: CASSWGRTNTGELFF; DNA: TGTGCCAGCAGCTGGGGACGGACGAACACCGGGGAGCTGTTTTTT
D: -; length: 15; V: TRBV14; J: TRBJ2-2; size: many; CDR3: CASSVGLQNTGELFF; DNA: TGTGCCAGCAGTGTGGGACTGCAGAACACCGGGGAGCTGTTTTTT
D: -; length: 13; V: TRBV14; J: TRBJ1-2; size: -; CDR3: CASSQVSVDGYTF; DNA: TGTGCCAGCAGCCAAGTTTCGGTGGACGGCTACACCTTC
D: TRBD1; length: 13; V: TRBV29-1; J: TRBJ2-1; size: medium-sized; CDR3: CSVAGGAYNEQFF; DNA: TGCAGCGTTGCAGGGGGCGCCTACAATGAGCAGTTCTTC
D: -; length: 16; V: TRBV6-5; J: TRBJ1-5; size: many; CDR3: CASSWQKPPSNQPQHF; DNA: TGTGCCAGCAGTTGGCAGAAACCCCCTAGCAATCAGCCCCAGCATTTT
D: TRBD1; length: 15; V: TRBV19; J: TRBJ1-2; size: few; CDR3: CASSPGQGVFSGYTF; DNA: TGTGCCAGTAGTCCTGGACAGGGTGTATTTTCTGGCTACACCTTC
D: -; length: 14; V: TRBV11-2; J: TRBJ2-3; size: many; CDR3: CASSLDVSSDTQYF; DNA: TGTGCCAGCAGCTTAGATGTTAGCTCAGATACGCAGTATTTT
D: -; length: 13; V: TRBV2; J: TRBJ1-1; size: -; CDR3: CASSDRTLGEAFF; DNA: TGTGCCAGCAGTGACCGGACTTTAGGGGAAGCTTTCTTT